The 5 T cell receptor beta chains reported below all come from one sample, sequenced in a study of cytomegalovirus exposure and HLA in healthy donors. The PCR made use of 60 Vbeta and 13 Jbeta primers. The data were produced by immunoSEQ multiplex PCR, yet TCRdb's version contains in-frame clones alone and is incomplete. The sample lists some 120,000 clones; about 74% were seen once. Sequenced: PBMCs. The receptors come from a woman in her forties or fifties in good health and CMV-seropositive.

The genes are TRBV28 and TRBJ1-1, with D maybe TRBD1 (5 bases). The CDR3 is 14 amino acids. The V and J ends lost 3 bases and 3 bases respectively, with 11 bases between them. The germline V gene has CDR1 MDHEN and CDR2 SYDVKM. The CDR3 reads CASSFRDPHTEAFF. The DNA of the CDR3 is TGTGCCAGCAGTTTCAGGGATCCACACACTGAAGCTTTCTTT.

This clone was seen once. V is TRBV19 and J is TRBJ1-1, with 11 bases that match TRBD1. Germline loops: CDR1 LNHDA, CDR2 SQIVND (reference sequence). The CDR3 sequence is 14 residues long. V lost 5 bases and J lost 5; bases outside the gene matches: 4. The CDR3 loop reads CASSFGTGGTEAFF. CDR3 nucleotide sequence: TGTGCCAGTAGTTTCGGGACAGGGGGTACTGAAGCTTTCTTT.

In this sample, this clone turned up a few times. The chain has TRBV2 and TRBJ1-4; no clear D gene. The CDR3 has 10 residues. CDR1 is SNHLY, CDR2 FYNNEI, per germline. V lost 7 bases, J lost 16 bases, and 13 bases lay in between. The CDR3 nucleotides read TGTGCCAGCACTCCTCCGGTTCCGTTTTTT. This gives the protein CASTPPVPFF.

V is TRBV29-1 and J is TRBJ1-2; the match to TRBD1 covers 7 bases. The CDR3 consists of 13 residues. V lost 6 bases to trimming and J lost 7 bases; unmatched junction nucleotides: 11. CDR1 is SQVTM, CDR2 ANQGSEA, per germline. In DNA form, the CDR3 reads TGCAGCGTACCACAGGGGCTCACGGGTGGCTACACCTTC. Protein: CSVPQGLTGGYTF.

The rearrangement uses TRBV12-5 and TRBJ1-1; weak D call: TRBD1 (6 bases). Trimming left V 5 bases short and J 6 bases short, with 16 bases between. This CDR3 has 14 amino acids. The germline V gene encodes CDR1 LGHNT and CDR2 FRNRAP. CDR3 DNA: TGTGCTAGTGGTGAGCAACAGGGTAAGGCTGAAGCTTTCTTT. The encoded protein is CASGEQQGKAEAFF.